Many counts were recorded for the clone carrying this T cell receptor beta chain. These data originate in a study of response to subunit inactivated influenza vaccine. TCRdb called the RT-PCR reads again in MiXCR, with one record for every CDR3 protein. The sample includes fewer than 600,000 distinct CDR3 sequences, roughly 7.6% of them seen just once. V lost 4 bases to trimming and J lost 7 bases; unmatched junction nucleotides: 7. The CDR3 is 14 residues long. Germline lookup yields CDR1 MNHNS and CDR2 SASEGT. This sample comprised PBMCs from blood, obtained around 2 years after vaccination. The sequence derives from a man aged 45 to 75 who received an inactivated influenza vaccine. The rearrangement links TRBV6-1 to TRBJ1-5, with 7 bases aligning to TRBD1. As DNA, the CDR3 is TGTGCCAGCAGTGGTCCGGGACAGCGGCAGCCCCAGCATTTT. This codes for CASSGPGQRQPQHF.